The present T cell receptor beta chain was sequenced within a study of blood T cell repertoires in COVID-19 (dated by TCRdb to the early 2020s). Turning to the overall study: Collaborator samples came from the United States, Italy and Spain and covered acute and convalescent phases of COVID-19. The repertoires were released in a freely available public database meant as a resource for research on the immune response to SARS-CoV-2. The prospective study material was composed of cDNA or gDNA derived from T cells, B-cell-depleted T cells, or PBMCs. The dataset comprised deeply sampled blood TCRbeta repertoires from subjects exposed to, actively infected with, or recovered from COVID-19. The sample metadata nearly always contained a de-identified subject ID, COVID-19 status, age in years and sex. Where available, HLA class I and class II types were obtained from metadata supplied by the sample provider rather than from assay-based typing. Samples came from the ongoing ImmuneRACE study (first 160 participants) plus 1,254 subjects from 6 global collaborators. Summary of the overall study and its limitations: How much clinical and demographic metadata was included differed by source and by participant, and the metadata was provided uncurated.

Of note for this clone: Its binding antigen is unknown. Base quality data are lacking; no much larger clone is found one base away.

The immunoSEQ Assay, a bias-controlled multiplex PCR, was used to amplify TCRbeta CDR3 regions from genomic DNA. The original pipeline was this. The number of nucleated cells in each sample was estimated by amplification of reference gene primers within the assay. Sequence reads were collapsed and filtered to measure the absolute abundance of every unique TCRbeta CDR3 rearrangement. For each sample, productive Simpson clonality was calculated as the square root of Simpson's diversity index across productive rearrangements. Sourced from immuneACCESS, this table was stored by TCRdb with only in-frame sequences that have V and J called. A share of the clones is absent; for the studies checked, an unresolved V gene accounts for under half, and the remainder has no known explanation. V and J calls and clone size are copied from that table; D and trimming were computed from the DNA. This sample comprises some 260,000 clones, around 90% of them detected only once. The ten largest clones add up to over 1.5% of the sample.

Taken from cysteine to phenylalanine, the CDR3 has 14 residues. This entry keeps only the CDR3 DNA: 42 bases, framed from base 1. The germline V gene gives CDR1 as SGHNT and CDR2 as YENEEA. A distance of 9 bases separates the germline ends of V and J, which lose 2 bases and 4 bases respectively. Participants in the prospective study were aged roughly 18 to 100 years, lived in under 30 United States geographic areas, and enrolled through a virtual design. To assign participants to cohorts, the prospective study relied on clinical history that participants themselves reported in a screening survey and a study questionnaire. Recovered participants in ImmuneRACE Cohort 3 were defined as having two consecutive negative NP/OP PCR tests, clearance from a healthcare professional, or resolution of symptoms. Each participant in the prospective study had whole blood, serum and a nasopharyngeal or oropharyngeal swab collected by mobile phlebotomists. Participants in the prospective study had the option to provide additional blood draws and questionnaires over a roughly 2-month period. Blood samples from the prospective study were shipped frozen or at room temperature prior to DNA extraction.

Sequencing was carried out using PBMCs or T cells enriched from blood (not recorded which). This receptor chain uses TRBV11-3 and TRBJ1-5; the D segment cannot be called with confidence. This TCR came from a woman aged 18-29 years who had recovered from COVID-19. The sequenced DNA: TGTGCCAGCAGCTTACGACACCTTAATCAGCCCCAGCATTTT. Translated, it gives CASSLRHLNQPQHF.